Below are 10 T cell receptor beta chains sequenced from a single sample in a study of cytomegalovirus exposure and HLA in healthy donors. Researchers ran the PCR with 60 Vbeta and 13 Jbeta primers. Clones were read by immunoSEQ multiplex PCR, and TCRdb kept only the in-frame ones, dropping some. The sample yields 130,000 to 150,000 clones, 73% seen once. Sequenced input: PBMCs. The source of these receptors is a human donor in good health.

Here the CDR3 DNA reads TGTGCCAGCACCCCCGGAGGAGCTCCGGAGGCTTTCTTT. Translated, it gives CASTPGGAPEAFF. The chain links TRBV7-9 to TRBJ1-1; no firm D call. This CDR3 is 13 amino acids long. V was cut by 7 bases and J by 11 bases, with 20 bases left in between. CDR1 and CDR2 (germline): SEHNR, FQNEAQ (reference sequence). Full variable domain (remainder filled in from reference TRBV7-9 and TRBJ1-1): DTGVSQNPRHKITKRGQNVTFRCDPISEHNRLYWYRQTLGQGPEFLTYFQNEAQLEKSRLLSDRFSAERPKGSFSTLEIQRTEQGDSAMYLCASTPGGAPEAFFGQGTRLTVV.

The CDR3 loop reads CASSLGLRNGGYEQYF. CDR3 coding DNA: TGTGCCAGCAGTCTGGGCCTAAGGAACGGGGGCTACGAGCAGTACTTC. The V and J genes are TRBV28 and TRBJ2-7; tentatively, D is TRBD2 (6 bases). The CDR3 has 16 amino acids. Germline V lookup: CDR1 MDHEN, CDR2 SYDVKM. V was clipped by 5 bases and J by 3 bases, with 20 bases between them.

The genes are TRBV6-6 and TRBJ2-1, with 9 bases identical to TRBD1. CDR1 is MNHNY, CDR2 SVGAGI, per germline (reference sequence). The CDR3 spans 15 residues. The V gene end was trimmed by 2 bases and the J gene end by 7 bases; junction bases not matched to a gene: 6. Written as DNA, the CDR3 is TGTGCCAGCAGTTACCCAGGGACAGGGTCGAATGAGCAGTTCTTC. This codes for CASSYPGTGSNEQFF.

The chain links TRBV18 to TRBJ2-5; 7 nucleotides match TRBD1. The germline V gene has CDR1 KGHSH and CDR2 LQKENI. Trimming took 4 bases from V and 7 from J; bases not matched to a gene: 6. The CDR3 extends over 13 amino acids. The CDR3: CASSLGTEGTQYF. The CDR3 DNA follows: TGTGCCAGCTCACTAGGGACAGAGGGGACCCAGTACTTC. Full variable domain (outside the CDR3, taken from reference TRBV18 and TRBJ2-5): NAGVMQNPRHLVRRRGQEARLRCSPMKGHSHVYWYRQLPEEGLKFMVYLQKENIIDESGMPKERFSAEFPKEGPSILRIQQVVRGDSAAYFCASSLGTEGTQYFGPGTRLLVL.

V and J are TRBV10-3 and TRBJ2-7, with TRBD2 matching 12 bases. The V and J ends lost 4 bases and 6 bases, in that order; junction bases with no gene match: 7. The CDR3 loop spans 15 amino acids. Germline values: CDR1 ENHRY, CDR2 SYGVKD. The CDR3: CAISGGLAGGTEQYF. CDR3 nucleotides: TGTGCCATCAGTGGGGGCCTAGCGGGAGGGACCGAGCAGTACTTC.

This clone has a handful of counts. The gene calls are TRBV28 and TRBJ1-3; D remains ambiguous. Germline loops: CDR1 MDHEN, CDR2 SYDVKM. V was pared by 2 bases and J by 0 bases, with 20 bases between. This CDR3 region has 19 residues. CDR3 coding DNA: TGTGCCAGCAGTTTACCCGAGGGCTTGCAAGGCTACTCTGGAAACACCATATATTTT. The encoded protein is CASSLPEGLQGYSGNTIYF.

This chain uses TRBV5-4 with TRBJ1-2, with 8 bases aligning to TRBD1. Unmatched junction bases numbered 4, after V lost 0 bases and J lost 0 bases. The germline V gene encodes CDR1 SGHNT and CDR2 YYREEE (reference sequence). The CDR3 totals 16 residues. Written as DNA, the CDR3 is TGTGCCAGCAGCTTGGACGGACAGGGAGCTAACTATGGCTACACCTTC. Its protein is CASSLDGQGANYGYTF.

V gene TRBV9 combines with J gene TRBJ2-5, with TRBD1 matching 8 bases. V shed 0 bases and J 3 bases; nucleotides not matched to a gene: 1. Germline V gene lookup returns CDR1 SGDLS and CDR2 YYNGEE. CDR3 length equals 14 residues. CDR3 sequence: CASSVGTGKETQYF. The DNA of the CDR3 is TGTGCCAGCAGCGTAGGGACAGGGAAAGAGACCCAGTACTTC.

This clone came up once. The J gene is TRBJ2-3, the V gene TRBV19, with 9 bases lining up with TRBD1. J was trimmed by 1 base and V by 5 bases; bases with no gene match: 7. The CDR3 has 16 amino acids. Germline lookup yields CDR1 LNHDA and CDR2 SQIVND (reference sequence). The CDR3 DNA follows: TGTGCCAGTAGTCAAGGCGGGACAGGGCGCACAGATACGCAGTATTTT. This sequence encodes CASSQGGTGRTDTQYF.

The chain joins TRBV28 to TRBJ1-1; 8 bases match TRBD1. The V gene end was trimmed by 6 bases and the J gene end by 0 bases; junction bases not matched to a gene: 3. CDR3 size: 14 residues. Germline V gene sequence: CDR1 MDHEN, CDR2 SYDVKM. Here the CDR3 reads CASSNRGMNTEAFF. DNA of the CDR3: TGTGCCAGCAGCAACAGGGGGATGAACACTGAAGCTTTCTTT.